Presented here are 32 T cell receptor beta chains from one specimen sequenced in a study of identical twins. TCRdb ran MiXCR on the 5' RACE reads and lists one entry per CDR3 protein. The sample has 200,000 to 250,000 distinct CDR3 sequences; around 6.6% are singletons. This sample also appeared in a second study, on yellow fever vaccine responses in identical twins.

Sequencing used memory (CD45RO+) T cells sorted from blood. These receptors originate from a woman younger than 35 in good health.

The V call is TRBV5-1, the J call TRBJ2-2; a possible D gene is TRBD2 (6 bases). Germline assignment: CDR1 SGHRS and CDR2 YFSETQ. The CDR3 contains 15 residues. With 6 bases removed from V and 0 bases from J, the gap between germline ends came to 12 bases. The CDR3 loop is CASNEGGANTGELFF. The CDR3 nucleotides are TGCGCCAGCAATGAGGGAGGAGCGAACACCGGGGAGCTGTTTTTT.

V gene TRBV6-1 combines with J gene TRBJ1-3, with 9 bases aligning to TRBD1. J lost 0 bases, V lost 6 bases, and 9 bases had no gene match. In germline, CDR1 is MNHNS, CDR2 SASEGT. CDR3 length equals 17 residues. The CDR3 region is CASRLRGTGNSGNTIYF. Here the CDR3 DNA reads TGTGCCAGCAGACTCCGGGGGACAGGGAACTCTGGAAACACCATATATTTT.

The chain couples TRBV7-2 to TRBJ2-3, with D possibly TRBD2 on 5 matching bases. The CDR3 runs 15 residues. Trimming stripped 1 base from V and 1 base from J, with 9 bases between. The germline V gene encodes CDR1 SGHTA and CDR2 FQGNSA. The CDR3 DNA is TGTGCCAGCAGCTTAGTGATAGCGCGCACAGATACGCAGTATTTT. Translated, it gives CASSLVIARTDTQYF.

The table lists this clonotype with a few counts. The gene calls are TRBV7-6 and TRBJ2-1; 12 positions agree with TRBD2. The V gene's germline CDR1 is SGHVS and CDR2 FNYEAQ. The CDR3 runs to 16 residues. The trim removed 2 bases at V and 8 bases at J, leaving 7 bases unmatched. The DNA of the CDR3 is TGTGCCAGCAGCTTATGGACTAGCGGGGTGATCCATGAGCAGTTCTTC. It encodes CASSLWTSGVIHEQFF.

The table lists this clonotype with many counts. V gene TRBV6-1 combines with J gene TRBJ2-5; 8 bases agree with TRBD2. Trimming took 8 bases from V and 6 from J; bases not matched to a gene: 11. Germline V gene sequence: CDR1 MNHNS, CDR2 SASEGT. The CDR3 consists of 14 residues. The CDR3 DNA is TGTGCCAGCCTCGGGGGGGGTAAATCGAAGACCCAGTACTTC. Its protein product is CASLGGGKSKTQYF.

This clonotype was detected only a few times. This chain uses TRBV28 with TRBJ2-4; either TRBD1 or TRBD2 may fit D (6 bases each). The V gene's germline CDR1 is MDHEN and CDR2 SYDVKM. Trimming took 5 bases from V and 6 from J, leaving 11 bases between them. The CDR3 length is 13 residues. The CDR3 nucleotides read TGTGCCAGCAGTATGGGGGGCGCAAACATTCAGTACTTC. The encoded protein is CASSMGGANIQYF.

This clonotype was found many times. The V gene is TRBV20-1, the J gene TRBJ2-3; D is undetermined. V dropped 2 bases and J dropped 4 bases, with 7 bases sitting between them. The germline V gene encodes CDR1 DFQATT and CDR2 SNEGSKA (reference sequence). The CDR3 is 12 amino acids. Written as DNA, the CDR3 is TGCAGTGCTAGATCCAGCCCAGATACGCAGTATTTT. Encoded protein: CSARSSPDTQYF.

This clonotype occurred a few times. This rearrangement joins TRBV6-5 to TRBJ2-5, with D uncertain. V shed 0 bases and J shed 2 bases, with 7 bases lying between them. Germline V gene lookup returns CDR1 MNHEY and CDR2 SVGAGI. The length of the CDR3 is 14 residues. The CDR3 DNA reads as TGTGCCAGCAGTTACTCAAACAGACAAGAGACCCAGTACTTC. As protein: CASSYSNRQETQYF.

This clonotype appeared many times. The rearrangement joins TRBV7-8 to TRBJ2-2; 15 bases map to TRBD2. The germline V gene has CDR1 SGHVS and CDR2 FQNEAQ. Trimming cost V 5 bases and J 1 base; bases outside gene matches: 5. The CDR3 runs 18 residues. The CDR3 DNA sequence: TGTGCCAGCAGCCCCCGGGGACTAGCGGGGGGGAACACCGGGGAGCTGTTTTTT. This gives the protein CASSPRGLAGGNTGELFF.

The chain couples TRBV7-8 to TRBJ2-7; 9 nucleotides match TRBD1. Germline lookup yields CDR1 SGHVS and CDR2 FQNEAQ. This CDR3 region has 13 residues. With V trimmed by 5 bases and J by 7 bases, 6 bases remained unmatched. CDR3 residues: CASSRGQGGEQYV. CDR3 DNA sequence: TGTGCCAGCAGCCGGGGACAGGGTGGTGAGCAGTACGTC.

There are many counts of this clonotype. CDR3 coding DNA: TGTGCCAGCAGCTCCCCGTACACCAGCTCCTACAATGAGCAGTTCTTC. The encoded protein is CASSSPYTSSYNEQFF. The chain employs TRBV7-6 and TRBJ2-1; D is uncertain. Germline V gene sequence: CDR1 SGHVS, CDR2 FNYEAQ. This CDR3 contains 16 residues. Trimming shortened V by 4 bases and J by 0 bases, and 13 bases separated the two germline ends. The variable domain in full, completed from reference TRBV7-6 and TRBJ2-1, reads GAGVSQSPRYKVTKRGQDVALRCDPISGHVSLYWYRQALGQGPEFLTYFNYEAQQDKSGLPNDRFSAERPEGSISTLTIQRTEQRDSAMYRCASSSPYTSSYNEQFFGPGTRLTVL.

This CDR3 reads CASSLFGTKNTGELFF. CDR3 nucleotide sequence: TGTGCCAGCAGCTTGTTCGGGACAAAGAACACCGGGGAGCTGTTTTTT. V is TRBV5-6 and J is TRBJ2-2; D is perhaps TRBD1 (6 bases). The CDR3 length is 16 residues. Germline V lookup: CDR1 SGHDT, CDR2 YYEEEE. The ends were cut back, 1 base at V and 1 base at J, with 11 bases in the middle.

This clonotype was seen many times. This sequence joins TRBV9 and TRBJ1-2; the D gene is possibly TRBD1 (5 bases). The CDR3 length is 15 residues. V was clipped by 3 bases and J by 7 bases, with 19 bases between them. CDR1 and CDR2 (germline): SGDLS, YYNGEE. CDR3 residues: CASSAHAGSGAGYTF. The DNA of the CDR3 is TGTGCCAGCAGCGCTCACGCAGGGAGTGGAGCTGGCTACACCTTC.

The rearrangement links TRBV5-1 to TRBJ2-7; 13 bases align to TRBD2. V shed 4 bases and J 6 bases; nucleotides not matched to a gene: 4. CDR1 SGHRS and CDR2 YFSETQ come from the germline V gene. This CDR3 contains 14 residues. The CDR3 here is CASSKLAGGSEQYF. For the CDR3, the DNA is TGCGCCAGCAGCAAACTAGCGGGAGGGTCCGAGCAGTACTTC.

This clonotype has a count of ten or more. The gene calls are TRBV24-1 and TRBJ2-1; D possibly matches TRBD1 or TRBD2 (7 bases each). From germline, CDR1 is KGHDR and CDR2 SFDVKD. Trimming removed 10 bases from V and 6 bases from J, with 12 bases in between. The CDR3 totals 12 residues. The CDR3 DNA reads TGTGCCACAGGGGGCGGGGGCAATGAGCAGTTCTTC. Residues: CATGGGGNEQFF.

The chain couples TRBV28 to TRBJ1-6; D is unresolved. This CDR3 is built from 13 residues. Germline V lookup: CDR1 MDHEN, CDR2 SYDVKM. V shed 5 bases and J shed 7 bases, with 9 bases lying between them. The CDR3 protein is CASSPIGNSPLHF. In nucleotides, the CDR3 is TGTGCCAGCAGTCCCATAGGAAATTCACCCCTCCACTTT.

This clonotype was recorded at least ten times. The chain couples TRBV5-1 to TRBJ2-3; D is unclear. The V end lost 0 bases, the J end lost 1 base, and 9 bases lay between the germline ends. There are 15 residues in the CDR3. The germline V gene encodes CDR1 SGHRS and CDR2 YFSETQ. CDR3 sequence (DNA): TGCGCCAGCAGCTTGGGAGGAATAGGCACAGATACGCAGTATTTT. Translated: CASSLGGIGTDTQYF.

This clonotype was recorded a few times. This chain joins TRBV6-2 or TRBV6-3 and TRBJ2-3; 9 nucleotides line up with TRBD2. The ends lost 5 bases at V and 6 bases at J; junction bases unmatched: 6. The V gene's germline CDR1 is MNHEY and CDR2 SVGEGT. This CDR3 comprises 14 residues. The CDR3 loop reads CASSPSGRRDTQYF. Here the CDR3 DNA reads TGTGCCAGCAGTCCAAGCGGGAGGAGGGATACGCAGTATTTT.

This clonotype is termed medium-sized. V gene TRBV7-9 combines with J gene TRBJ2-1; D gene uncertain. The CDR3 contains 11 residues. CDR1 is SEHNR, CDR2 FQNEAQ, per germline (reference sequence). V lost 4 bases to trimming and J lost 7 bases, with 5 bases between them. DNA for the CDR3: TGTGCCAGCAGCTCCACAAATGAGCAGTTCTTC. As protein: CASSSTNEQFF.

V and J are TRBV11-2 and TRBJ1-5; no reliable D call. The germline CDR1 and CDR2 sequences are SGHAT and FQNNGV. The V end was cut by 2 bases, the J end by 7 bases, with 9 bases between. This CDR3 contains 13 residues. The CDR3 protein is CASSLSNSQPQHF. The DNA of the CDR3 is TGTGCCAGCAGCTTATCCAATTCACAGCCCCAGCATTTT.

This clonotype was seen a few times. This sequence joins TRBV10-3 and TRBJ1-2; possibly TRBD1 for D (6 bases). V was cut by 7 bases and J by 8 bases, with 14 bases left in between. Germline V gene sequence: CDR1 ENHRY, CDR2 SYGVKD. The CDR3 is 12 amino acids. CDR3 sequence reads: CAITEGRGGYTF. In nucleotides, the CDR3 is TGTGCCATCACCGAAGGGAGGGGGGGCTACACCTTC.

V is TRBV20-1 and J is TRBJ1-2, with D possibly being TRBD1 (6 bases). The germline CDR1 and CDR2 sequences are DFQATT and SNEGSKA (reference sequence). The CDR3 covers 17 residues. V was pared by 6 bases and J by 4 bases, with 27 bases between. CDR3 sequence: CSAPPGTKGGRGYGYTF. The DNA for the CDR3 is TGCAGTGCCCCCCCCGGGACAAAGGGGGGTAGGGGCTATGGCTACACCTTC.

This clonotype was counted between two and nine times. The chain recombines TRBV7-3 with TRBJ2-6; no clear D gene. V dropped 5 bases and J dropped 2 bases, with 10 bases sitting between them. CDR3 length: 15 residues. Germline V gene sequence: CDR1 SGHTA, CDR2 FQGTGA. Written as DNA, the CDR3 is TGTGCCAGCAGCACCCCTCTAACTGGGGCCAACGTCCTGACTTTC. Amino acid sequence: CASSTPLTGANVLTF.

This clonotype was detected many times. The CDR3 DNA reads as TGTGCCAGCAGTTTTCGGACTAGCGGGGCGAGGACTAATGAGCAGTTCTTC. Translating it yields CASSFRTSGARTNEQFF. The rearrangement links TRBV12-3 or TRBV12-4 to TRBJ2-1; 12 bases line up with TRBD2. The CDR3 runs 17 residues. V trimming: 3 bases; J trimming: 7 bases; junction bases outside the gene matches: 10.

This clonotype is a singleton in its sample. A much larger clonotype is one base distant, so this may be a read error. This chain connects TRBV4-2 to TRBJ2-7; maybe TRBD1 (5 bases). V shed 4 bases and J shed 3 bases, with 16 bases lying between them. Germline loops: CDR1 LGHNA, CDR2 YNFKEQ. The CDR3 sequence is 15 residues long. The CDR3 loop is CASSPGPGSVYEQYF. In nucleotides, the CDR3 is TGTGCCAGCAGCCCCGGGCCAGGGTCAGTCTACGAGCAGTACTTC.

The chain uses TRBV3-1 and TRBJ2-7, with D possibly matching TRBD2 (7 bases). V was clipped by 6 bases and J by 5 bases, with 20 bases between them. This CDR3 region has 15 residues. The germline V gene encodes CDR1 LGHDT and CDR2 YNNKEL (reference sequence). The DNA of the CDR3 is TGTGCCAGCAGTAAGGGGGGGGGCCCTTTGAACGAGCAGTACTTC. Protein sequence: CASSKGGGPLNEQYF.

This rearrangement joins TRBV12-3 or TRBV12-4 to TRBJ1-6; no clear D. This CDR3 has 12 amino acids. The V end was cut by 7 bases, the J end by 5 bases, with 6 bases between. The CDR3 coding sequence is TGTGCCAGCAACGAAAATAATTCACCCCTCCACTTT. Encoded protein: CASNENNSPLHF.

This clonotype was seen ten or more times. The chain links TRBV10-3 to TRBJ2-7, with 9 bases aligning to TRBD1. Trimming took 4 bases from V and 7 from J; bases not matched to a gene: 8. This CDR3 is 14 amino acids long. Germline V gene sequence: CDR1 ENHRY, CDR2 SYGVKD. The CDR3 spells CAISGGQGLREQYF. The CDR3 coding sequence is TGTGCCATCAGTGGGGGACAGGGTTTGCGGGAGCAGTACTTC.

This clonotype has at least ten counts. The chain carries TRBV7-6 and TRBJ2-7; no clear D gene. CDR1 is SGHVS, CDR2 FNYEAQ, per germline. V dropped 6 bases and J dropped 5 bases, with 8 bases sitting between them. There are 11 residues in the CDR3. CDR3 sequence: CASSSANEQYF. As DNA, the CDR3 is TGTGCCAGCAGTTCCGCGAACGAGCAGTACTTC.

This chain's CDR3 is CATSRATNPVGRREAQFF. The CDR3 DNA follows: TGTGCCACCAGCAGAGCCACCAACCCCGTGGGTCGTAGGGAGGCGCAGTTCTTC. The V call is TRBV15, the J call TRBJ2-1, with D possibly being TRBD2 (6 bases). Trimming pared 1 base from V and 12 bases from J, leaving 28 bases between. Germline assignment: CDR1 LNHNV and CDR2 YYDKDF (reference sequence). The CDR3 has 18 amino acids.

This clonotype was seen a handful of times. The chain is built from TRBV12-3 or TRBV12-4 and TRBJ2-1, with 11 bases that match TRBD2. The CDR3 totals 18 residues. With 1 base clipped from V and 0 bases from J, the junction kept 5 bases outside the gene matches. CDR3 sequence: CASSLDRLAGSSYNEQFF. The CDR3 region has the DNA TGTGCCAGCAGTTTAGATCGACTAGCGGGAAGCTCCTACAATGAGCAGTTCTTC.

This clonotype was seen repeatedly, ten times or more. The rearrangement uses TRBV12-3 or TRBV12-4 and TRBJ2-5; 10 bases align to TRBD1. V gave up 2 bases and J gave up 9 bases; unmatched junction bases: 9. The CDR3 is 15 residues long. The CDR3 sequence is CASSLSTGGLGAQYF. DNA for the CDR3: TGTGCCAGCAGTTTATCGACAGGGGGCCTTGGGGCCCAGTACTTC.